This TCR beta chain was found in a study of siplizumab effects on memory and regulatory T cells. Overall study findings and caveats: For siplizumab cultures, the suppressive function of their proliferating Tregs was not confirmed. Naive T cells, seemingly more diverse than memory cells, seemed major alloresponse contributors.

Comments on this clone: No antigen is known for it.

The data were produced by immunoSEQ multiplex PCR, yet TCRdb's version contains in-frame clones alone and is incomplete. The data show some 62,000 clones, approximately 82% seen once. This TCR came from a human donor in good health. Input material: memory CD4+ T cells sorted from blood.

The CDR3 reads CASSLAPGGFADTQYF. CDR3 in DNA: TGTGCCAGCAGCTTGGCCCCAGGGGGGTTCGCAGATACGCAGTATTTT. V and J are TRBV5-8 and TRBJ2-3; D is perhaps TRBD1 (7 bases). V was pared by 0 bases and J by 4 bases, with 15 bases between. Germline V gives CDR1 SGHTS, CDR2 YDEGEE. CDR3 size: 16 residues. Based on the CDR3 plus reference TRBV5-8 and TRBJ2-3, the full variable domain is EAGVTQSPTHLIKTRGQQATLRCSPISGHTSVYWYQQALGLGLQFLLWYDEGEERNRGNFPPRFSGRQFPNYSSELNVNALELEDSALYLCASSLAPGGFADTQYFGPGTRLTVL.